The 3 T cell receptor beta chains below come from one sample, sequenced in a study of vaccination and CD4 T cells after COVID-19. Their cognate antigens are unknown. Noted treatment: approximately nine-day PBMC culture with coronavirus spike peptide pools or control peptides (ViraFEST assay). Researchers used the Oncomine TCR Beta short-read assay to sequence DNA from cultured CD4+ T cells. In TCRdb, the PCR reads were re-called with MiXCR into one record per CDR3 protein. The table includes 10,000 to 15,000 distinct CDR3 sequences, just over 60% detected once. Sample: CD4+ T cells from blood, cultured in vitro. The receptors shown here come from a human donor who had recovered from COVID-19.

The V and J genes are TRBV7-2 and TRBJ2-5, with a weak D call TRBD2 (5 bases). V lost 1 base, J lost 10 bases, and 22 bases lay in between. The CDR3 covers 16 residues. Germline CDR1 and CDR2: SGHTA and FQGNSA. The CDR3 protein is CASSLGPGFTPGSQYF. The CDR3 DNA sequence: TGTGCCAGCAGCTTAGGCCCCGGATTTACCCCGGGGAGCCAGTACTTC.

The chain couples TRBV27 to TRBJ2-2, with 8 nucleotides matching TRBD1. The length of the CDR3 is 14 residues. CDR1 and CDR2 (germline): MNHEY, SMNVEV (reference sequence). J gave up 7 bases and V 6 bases, and 7 bases lay outside the gene matches. CDR3 DNA sequence: TGTGCCAGCAGCGTGACAGGGGAAGGCGGGGAGCTGTTTTTT. Translation: CASSVTGEGGELFF.

V gene TRBV6-2 or TRBV6-3 combines with J gene TRBJ2-5; D could derive from TRBD1 or TRBD2 (5 bases each). The CDR3 spans 13 residues. From germline, CDR1 is MNHEY and CDR2 SVGEGT. V lost 6 bases to trimming and J lost 5 bases, with 13 bases between them. CDR3 region: CASSRGRTETQYF. CDR3 bases: TGTGCCAGCAGCCGGGGACGGACGGAGACCCAGTACTTC.